This TCR beta chain was captured in a study of T cell responses to AZD1222 COVID-19 vaccine (dated by TCRdb to the early 2020s). The study in broad terms: AZD1222 recipients whose second dose came at about 4 weeks and those whose second dose came at about 12 weeks were combined into one group, since spike-specific TCR depth and breadth did not differ between the two schedules. A total of 233 trial participants underwent TCR sequencing, of whom 200 to 220 received two doses of AZD1222 and approximately 25 received two doses of the MenACWY control vaccine. Enrollment into the trials was organized by age into subgroups of 18-55, 56-69 and 70-plus years, and those subgroups contained roughly 160, 29 and 62 TCR-sequenced participants, respectively. The paper as a whole reports these results and caveats: A significant rise in spike-specific TCR breadth and depth was observed after two AZD1222 doses relative to day 0 and relative to MenACWY recipients. Participants were mostly white British, with more females than males. The authors suggested clonal diversity may have been underestimated. The 56-69-year group was small, and its depth increase did not reach significance, likely because of low power. Conclusions about previously exposed vaccinees are limited because only six or seven AZD1222 recipients were SARS-CoV-2 seropositive at baseline. Epitopes outside the regions mutated in the B.1.351 and B.1.1.7 variants were reportedly recognized by nearly half of the unique spike-specific TCRs. CD4 TCRs associated with the vaccine covered the entire spike protein, and the dominant responses were in regions 160-218 and 743-854. No day 14 peak-response samples were available, so repertoires were characterized only after the peak T cell response.

V lost 3 bases and J lost 0 bases; the stretch between them is 8 bases long. From the germline V gene (reference sequence), CDR1 is LNHDA and CDR2 is SQIVND. The CDR3 contains 15 residues, cysteine and phenylalanine counted. Of the read, only the CDR3 DNA is kept; its 45 bases are in frame from base 1. The CDR3 regions of human TCRbeta chains were subjected to immunosequencing. The paper's processing steps were these. TCRs in the repertoires were matched against a reference library of SARS-CoV-2-specific TCRs that had been generated with the MIRA antigen-specificity platform. Breadth was defined as the fraction of unique TCRs that were SARS-CoV-2-associated, and depth was defined as the fraction of total T cells that were SARS-CoV-2-associated. Using the MIRA data, each spike-specific TCR was assigned both to the spike region to which the TCR was reactive and to a CD4 or CD8 class. Log10-transformed breadth and depth values were compared by one-way ANOVA with Sidak's multiple comparisons tests. TCRdb limited this immuneACCESS table to in-frame rearrangements with V and J called. A share of clones is missing; checked studies link under half to unresolved V genes, and the rest is unexplained. V, J and clone size derive from that table, while D and trimming were established from the DNA sequence. In all, the sample holds roughly 97,000 clones, and approximately 88% of those were seen once. Together, the top ten hold approximately 9% of the sample.

A note on this clone: Its antigen is still unknown. No base qualities exist here, and no much larger clone lies one base off it.

The meaning of the sample's time point label: baseline before first vaccination. Samples from vaccinated people were obtained from the UK trials COV001 and COV002, which included a single-blind randomized controlled phase 2/3 trial of AZD1222 (ChAdOx1 nCoV-19) in healthy adults. For TCRbeta chain sequencing, PBMC samples were collected from trial participants at day 0 and at day 28 after the second dose. This receptor was obtained from an adult in good health. This chain is built from TRBV19 and TRBJ1-4; the D gene is perhaps TRBD1, from 6 matching bases. This sample comprised peripheral blood, obtained on day 0 of AZD1222 vaccination. The bases are TGTGCCAGTAGTATTAGGGGGTCAACTAATGAAAAACTGTTTTTT. Its product reads: CASSIRGSTNEKLFF.